Presented here are 11 T cell receptor beta chains from one specimen sequenced in a study of CD8 T cells in Susac syndrome. After extraction with the RNeasy kit, about 0.45 to 1 ug of the RNA was reverse transcribed using random hexamers. TCRdb re-called the immunoSEQ multiplex PCR reads with MiXCR, one entry per CDR3 protein. The sample contains tens of thousands of distinct CDR3 sequences, 94% of which appear only once. Material: CD8+ T cells from PBMCs. The origin of the receptors is a human donor with Susac syndrome.

The chain carries TRBV9 and TRBJ2-5, with TRBD2 identical over 7 bases. Germline V gene sequence: CDR1 SGDLS, CDR2 YYNGEE. CDR3 size: 17 residues. V was clipped by 3 bases and J by 2 bases; unmatched bases: 13. The CDR3 sequence: CASSAERAGVGQETQYF. Here the CDR3 DNA reads TGTGCCAGCAGCGCCGAAAGGGCGGGAGTGGGGCAAGAGACCCAGTACTTC. Full variable domain (rest looked up from reference TRBV9 and TRBJ2-5): DSGVTQTPKHLITATGQRVTLRCSPRSGDLSVYWYQQSLDQGLQFLIQYYNGEERAKGNILERFSAQQFPDLHSELNLSSLELGDSALYFCASSAERAGVGQETQYFGPGTRLLVL.

The chain has TRBV7-2 and TRBJ2-5; 9 positions match TRBD1. V was pared by 5 bases and J by 5 bases, with 15 bases of the junction left unmatched. This CDR3 is 17 amino acids long. Germline V gene data show CDR1 as SGHTA and CDR2 as FQGNSA. CDR3 bases: TGTGCCAGCAGCCCCCGGGGGGACAGGGCGGATGTGGAGACCCAGTACTTC. This sequence encodes CASSPRGDRADVETQYF.

A single count supports this clonotype. This sequence joins TRBV30 and TRBJ1-1; no firm D call. The V gene lost 2 bases and the J gene lost 0 bases, with 4 bases spanning the gap. Germline CDR1 and CDR2: GTSNPN and SVGIG (reference sequence). This CDR3 has 12 residues. The CDR3 protein is CAWSSVNTEAFF. CDR3 nucleotides: TGTGCCTGGAGTTCGGTGAACACTGAAGCTTTCTTT. Full variable domain (remainder filled in from reference TRBV30 and TRBJ1-1): SQTIHQWPATLVQPVGSPLSLECTVEGTSNPNLYWYRQAAGRGLQLLFYSVGIGQISSEVPQNLSASRPQDRQFILSSKKLLLSDSGFYLCAWSSVNTEAFFGQGTRLTVV.

This chain connects TRBV20-1 to TRBJ2-3; D possibly corresponds to TRBD1 (5 bases). CDR3 length: 14 residues. The V and J ends lost 5 bases and 0 bases respectively, with 12 bases between them. Germline lookup yields CDR1 DFQATT and CDR2 SNEGSKA (reference sequence). The CDR3 nucleotides are TGCAGTGCTGAGACAGACCTAAGCACAGATACGCAGTATTTT. It translates to CSAETDLSTDTQYF.

This clonotype was counted only a few times. The rearrangement joins TRBV29-1 to TRBJ1-5; D remains unclear. The germline gives CDR1 SQVTM, CDR2 ANQGSEA. Trimming took off 7 bases at V and 0 bases at J, with 10 bases between the two ends. The CDR3 loop spans 13 amino acids. CDR3 residues: CSAVRDSNQPQHF. For the CDR3, the DNA is TGCAGCGCGGTAAGGGATAGCAATCAGCCCCAGCATTTT. Full variable domain (rest looked up from reference TRBV29-1 and TRBJ1-5): SAVISQKPSRDICQRGTSLTIQCQVDSQVTMMFWYRQQPGQSLTLIATANQGSEATYESGFVIDKFPISRPNLTFSTLTVSNMSPEDSSIYLCSAVRDSNQPQHFGDGTRLSIL.

V usage is TRBV18 and J usage is TRBJ2-7, with D maybe TRBD1 (5 bases). Germline V gene lookup returns CDR1 KGHSH and CDR2 LQKENI. The CDR3 spans 14 residues. Trimming pared 0 bases from V and 3 bases from J, leaving 9 bases between. CDR3: CASSPPDTYYEQYF. The CDR3 coding sequence is TGTGCCAGCTCACCACCGGACACTTACTACGAGCAGTACTTC.

This clonotype was seen a few times. J is TRBJ2-7 and V is TRBV5-6; D gene uncertain. V lost 3 bases, J lost 3 bases, and 7 bases lay in between. Looked up from germline, CDR1 is SGHDT and CDR2 is YYEEEE. The CDR3 spans 12 residues. The CDR3 nucleotides read TGTGCCAGCAGCTCAGATTTCTACGAGCAGTACTTC. This codes for CASSSDFYEQYF.

V gene TRBV20-1 combines with J gene TRBJ2-1; D possibly corresponds to TRBD2 (6 bases). The CDR3 runs to 15 residues. V gave up 8 bases and J gave up 4 bases, with 21 bases separating them. Germline values: CDR1 DFQATT, CDR2 SNEGSKA (reference sequence). The CDR3 DNA sequence: TGCAGTCCAGAAATCCGGGAGCTGGGGTACAATGAGCAGTTCTTC. It yields the protein CSPEIRELGYNEQFF.

The chain has TRBV20-1 and TRBJ1-6, with TRBD1 identical over 7 bases. J lost 9 bases, V lost 4 bases, and 6 bases had no gene match. CDR3 length equals 13 residues. The V gene's germline CDR1 is DFQATT and CDR2 SNEGSKA (reference sequence). CDR3 sequence: CSANRGVGSPLHF. As DNA, the CDR3 is TGCAGTGCTAACAGGGGCGTTGGTTCACCCCTCCACTTT.

The gene calls are TRBV7-8 and TRBJ1-5; unclear D gene. The CDR3 has 15 residues. CDR1 and CDR2 (germline): SGHVS, FQNEAQ. V was pared by 3 bases and J by 0 bases, with 9 bases between. CDR3 in amino acids: CASSLGGRSNQPQHF. CDR3 nucleotide sequence: TGTGCCAGCAGCTTGGGTGGTCGTAGCAATCAGCCCCAGCATTTT.

The chain recombines TRBV3-1 with TRBJ1-6, with 8 bases that match TRBD1. J was trimmed by 0 bases and V by 0 bases; bases with no gene match: 7. From germline, CDR1 is LGHDT and CDR2 YNNKEL (reference sequence). This CDR3 is 19 amino acids long. The CDR3 coding sequence is TGTGCCAGCAGCCAAGATCCGACAGGGGTCAGCTCCTATAATTCACCCCTCCACTTT. It encodes CASSQDPTGVSSYNSPLHF.